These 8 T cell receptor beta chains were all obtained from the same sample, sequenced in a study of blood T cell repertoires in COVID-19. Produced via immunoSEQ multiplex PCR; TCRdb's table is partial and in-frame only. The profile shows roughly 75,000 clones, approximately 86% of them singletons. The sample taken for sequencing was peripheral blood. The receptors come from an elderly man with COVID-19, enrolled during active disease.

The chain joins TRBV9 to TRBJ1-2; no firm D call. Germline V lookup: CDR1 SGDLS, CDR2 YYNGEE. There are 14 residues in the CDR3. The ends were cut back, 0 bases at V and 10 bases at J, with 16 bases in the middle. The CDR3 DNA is TGTGCCAGCAGCGTAGGCATTGCATCTATAGTCTACACCTTC. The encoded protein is CASSVGIASIVYTF.

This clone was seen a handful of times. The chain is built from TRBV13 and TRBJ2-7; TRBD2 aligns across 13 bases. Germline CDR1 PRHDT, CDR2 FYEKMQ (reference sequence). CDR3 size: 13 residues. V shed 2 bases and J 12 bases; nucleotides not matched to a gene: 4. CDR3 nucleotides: TGTGCCAGCAGCTTACGACTAGCGGGGGGACCGTACTTC. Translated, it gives CASSLRLAGGPYF.

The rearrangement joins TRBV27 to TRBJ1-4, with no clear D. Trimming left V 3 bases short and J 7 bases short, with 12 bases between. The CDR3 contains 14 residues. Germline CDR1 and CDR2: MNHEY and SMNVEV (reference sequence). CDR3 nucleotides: TGTGCCAGCAGTTTGCTCTCCGTCGGTGAAAAACTGTTTTTT. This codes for CASSLLSVGEKLFF.

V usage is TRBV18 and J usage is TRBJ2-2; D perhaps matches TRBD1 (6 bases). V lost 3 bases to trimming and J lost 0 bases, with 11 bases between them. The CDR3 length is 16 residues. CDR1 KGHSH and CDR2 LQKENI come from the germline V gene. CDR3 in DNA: TGTGCCAGCTCACCTGGGAACAGGGCGAACACCGGGGAGCTGTTTTTT. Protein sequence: CASSPGNRANTGELFF.

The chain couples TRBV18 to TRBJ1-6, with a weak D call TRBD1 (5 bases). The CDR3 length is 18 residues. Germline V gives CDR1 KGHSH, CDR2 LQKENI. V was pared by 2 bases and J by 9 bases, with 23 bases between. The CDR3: CASSPSAPLGTLGSPLHF. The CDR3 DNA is TGTGCCAGCTCACCATCGGCACCCCTCGGGACTCTAGGTTCACCCCTCCACTTT.

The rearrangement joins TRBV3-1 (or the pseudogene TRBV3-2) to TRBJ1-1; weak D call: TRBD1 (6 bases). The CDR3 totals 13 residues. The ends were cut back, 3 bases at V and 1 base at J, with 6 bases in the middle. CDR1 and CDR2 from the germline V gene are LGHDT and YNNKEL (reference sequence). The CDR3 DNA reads TGTGCCAGCAGCCAGGGGGCGAACACTGAAGCTTTCTTT. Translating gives CASSQGANTEAFF.

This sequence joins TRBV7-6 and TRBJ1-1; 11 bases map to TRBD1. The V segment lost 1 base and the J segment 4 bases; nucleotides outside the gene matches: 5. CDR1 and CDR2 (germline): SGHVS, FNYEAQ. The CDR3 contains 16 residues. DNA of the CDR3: TGTGCCAGCAGCTTAGGTGCCGGGACAGGGGGCACTGAAGCTTTCTTT. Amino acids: CASSLGAGTGGTEAFF.

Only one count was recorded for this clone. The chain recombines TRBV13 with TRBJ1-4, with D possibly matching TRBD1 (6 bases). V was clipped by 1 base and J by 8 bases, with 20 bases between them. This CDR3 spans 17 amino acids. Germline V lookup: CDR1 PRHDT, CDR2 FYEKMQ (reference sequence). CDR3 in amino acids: CASSLEGRGSQYEKLFF. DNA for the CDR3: TGTGCCAGCAGCTTAGAGGGCAGGGGATCCCAATACGAAAAACTGTTTTTT.